A single sample is the source of the 23 T cell receptor beta chains below, sequenced in a study of T-cell memory formation after mild COVID-19. TCRdb redid the calling of the 5' RACE reads with MiXCR, one entry per CDR3 protein. Among 350,000 to 500,000 distinct CDR3 sequences listed, more than 15% were seen once. Sequencing was performed on PBMCs or a T cell subset sorted from them (not recorded which). These receptors were obtained from a man aged 18 to 35 who had mild COVID-19 (a few samples of this study predate the infection). Cell type and time point are not known.

This clonotype was seen many times. This rearrangement joins TRBV7-2 to TRBJ2-1; 10 nucleotides agree with TRBD2. The CDR3 runs to 19 residues. Looked up from germline, CDR1 is SGHTA and CDR2 is FQGNSA. V was pared by 4 bases and J by 2 bases, with 14 bases of the junction left unmatched. CDR3 region: CASSYGGQIGLAAYNEQFF. In DNA, the CDR3 is TGTGCCAGCAGCTATGGGGGACAGATCGGACTAGCGGCCTACAATGAGCAGTTCTTC.

This clonotype occurred a few times. The chain carries TRBV3-1 and TRBJ2-3, with D possibly called TRBD1 or TRBD2 (5 bases each). Trimming took 2 bases from V and 1 from J, leaving 16 bases between them. The germline CDR1 and CDR2 sequences are LGHDT and YNNKEL (reference sequence). The CDR3 contains 17 residues. The CDR3 DNA is TGTGCCAGCAGCCAATCTTCGAGGGGATTGGGCACAGATACGCAGTATTTT. Protein sequence: CASSQSSRGLGTDTQYF.

The J gene is TRBJ1-1, the V gene TRBV4-3, with a weak D call TRBD1 (6 bases). The V gene's germline CDR1 is LGHNA and CDR2 YSLEER. This CDR3 region has 14 residues. Trimming shortened V by 0 bases and J by 5 bases, and 10 bases separated the two germline ends. CDR3 sequence: CASSQDDRRTEAFF. The DNA for the CDR3 is TGCGCCAGCAGCCAAGACGACAGGAGGACTGAAGCTTTCTTT.

A few counts support this clonotype. The chain links TRBV7-2 to TRBJ2-3; TRBD2 matches 8 bases. V lost 5 bases, J lost 4 bases, and 8 bases stayed unmatched. Germline CDR1 reads SGHTA; CDR2 reads FQGNSA. CDR3 length: 15 residues. This CDR3 reads CASSPLPGGADTQYF. DNA of the CDR3: TGTGCCAGCAGCCCTCTGCCGGGGGGGGCAGATACGCAGTATTTT.

This clonotype turned up a few times. The chain joins TRBV18 to TRBJ1-6; tentative D call: TRBD1 (5 bases). V was clipped by 1 base and J by 4 bases, with 11 bases between them. Germline V lookup: CDR1 KGHSH, CDR2 LQKENI. The CDR3 extends over 16 amino acids. This CDR3 reads CASSPLGGSYNSPLHF. The CDR3 nucleotides read TGTGCCAGCTCACCACTCGGGGGGAGTTATAATTCACCCCTCCACTTT.

V usage is TRBV21-1 and J usage is TRBJ1-2; TRBD1 is the table's D call, not checked against the DNA. TRBV21-1 is annotated as a pseudogene. CDR3 length: 17 amino acids. CDR3 amino acids: CASPGPFTGGPNYGYTF. CDR3 bases: TGTGCCAGCCCAGGTCCTTTTACAGGGGGCCCTAACTATGGCTACACCTTC.

The chain has TRBV20-1 and TRBJ2-7, with 8 positions matching TRBD1. Germline lookup yields CDR1 DFQATT and CDR2 SNEGSKA (reference sequence). This CDR3 region has 13 residues. Losses at the gene ends were 8 bases for V and 0 bases for J; bases not matched to a gene: 6. The CDR3 loop reads CSTGQGSSYEQYV. The DNA for the CDR3 is TGCAGTACCGGACAGGGAAGCTCCTACGAGCAGTACGTC.

The chain recombines TRBV5-1 with TRBJ2-1; TRBD2 might be the D (6 bases). V was clipped by 9 bases and J by 16 bases, with 23 bases between them. Germline-derived CDR1 and CDR2 are SGHRS and YFSETQ. This CDR3 is 12 amino acids long. CDR3 nucleotide sequence: TGCGCCACCGGGGTAACGCGGAGGGATTACTTCTTC. It is translated as CATGVTRRDYFF.

This clonotype appeared a few times. V is TRBV7-2 and J is TRBJ2-3; D is undetermined. CDR3 length: 14 residues. Germline CDR1 reads SGHTA; CDR2 reads FQGNSA. Trimming cost V 2 bases and J 8 bases, with 14 bases left between them. The CDR3 sequence: CASSLNRVLSTQYF. CDR3 nucleotides: TGTGCCAGCAGCTTAAATCGGGTCCTGAGTACGCAGTATTTT.

The chain's CDR3 is CASSRRRGAGSHEQFF. The CDR3 DNA reads TGTGCCAGCAGCAGAAGGCGGGGGGCTGGATCCCATGAGCAGTTCTTC. The rearrangement uses TRBV7-2 and TRBJ2-1, with 8 bases that match TRBD2. Germline V lookup: CDR1 SGHTA, CDR2 FQGNSA. V lost 5 bases, J lost 8 bases, and 14 bases stayed unmatched. This CDR3 region has 16 residues. Full variable domain (outside the CDR3, taken from reference TRBV7-2 and TRBJ2-1): GAGVSQSPSNKVTEKGKDVELRCDPISGHTALYWYRQSLGQGLEFLIYFQGNSAPDKSGLPSDRFSAERTGGSVSTLTIQRTQQEDSAVYLCASSRRRGAGSHEQFFGPGTRLTVL.

The chain carries TRBV6-5 and TRBJ1-1; D unclear. The V end was cut by 6 bases, the J end by 4 bases, with 18 bases between. There are 15 residues in the CDR3. The germline CDR1 and CDR2 sequences are MNHEY and SVGAGI. CDR3 in amino acids: CASSPFRTHGTEAFF. The DNA of the CDR3 is TGTGCCAGCAGCCCTTTTAGGACTCACGGCACTGAAGCTTTCTTT.

Comment on this clonotype: One end of the junction varies from germline; a read error may be responsible. The chain carries TRBV4-3 and TRBJ2-1; 9 nucleotides match TRBD2. The CDR3 runs 19 residues. Germline V gives CDR1 LGHNA, CDR2 YSLEER. CDR3 nucleotides: TGCGCCAGCAGCCACGCCCGATTTGGTAGCGGGAGCTCCTACACTGAGCAGTTCTTC. Amino acids: CASSHARFGSGSSYTEQFF.

There are many counts of this clonotype. The chain carries TRBV29-1 and TRBJ2-3; D is possibly TRBD1 (6 bases). The length of the CDR3 is 17 residues. Trimming took 3 bases from V and 0 from J, leaving 19 bases between them. Germline loops: CDR1 SQVTM, CDR2 ANQGSEA. The CDR3 DNA follows: TGCAGCGTTGACGGGGACATTCGGCAGTTTAGCACAGATACGCAGTATTTT. This encodes CSVDGDIRQFSTDTQYF.

The J gene is TRBJ2-1, the V gene TRBV7-3, with 9 bases lining up with TRBD2. V shed 2 bases and J 12 bases; nucleotides not matched to a gene: 11. CDR3 length: 15 amino acids. CDR1 and CDR2 from the germline V gene are SGHTA and FQGTGA. The CDR3 DNA follows: TGTGCCAGCAGCTTAGGGTCTAGCGGGGTGTTTGCGCAGTTCTTC. Translated: CASSLGSSGVFAQFF.

V and J are TRBV20-1 and TRBJ2-5, with 10 nucleotides matching TRBD2. Germline V gene lookup returns CDR1 DFQATT and CDR2 SNEGSKA (reference sequence). The J segment lost 1 base and the V segment lost 5 bases, leaving 7 bases of the junction unmatched. CDR3 length equals 15 residues. CDR3 in amino acids: CSAPLSGGPQETQYF. CDR3 bases: TGCAGTGCTCCTCTTAGCGGGGGGCCCCAAGAGACCCAGTACTTC.

Details on this clonotype: At one end, the junction sequence differs from germline, possibly due to a read error. The chain couples TRBV6-5 to TRBJ1-2; possibly TRBD1 for D (6 bases). The CDR3 spans 14 residues. The germline gives CDR1 MNHEY, CDR2 SVGAGI. CDR3 nucleotide sequence: TGTGCCAGAAGTTACGGCCCAGGGGCTCGAGGCTACACCTTC. Its translation: CARSYGPGARGYTF.

This clonotype was detected only a few times. V gene TRBV2 combines with J gene TRBJ1-2; D remains ambiguous. Germline lookup yields CDR1 SNHLY and CDR2 FYNNEI. The CDR3 loop spans 15 amino acids. V was trimmed by 4 bases and J by 10 bases, leaving 22 bases between them. Written as DNA, the CDR3 is TGTGCCAGCAGTGGACCTAAGCTAACCGGGTGGTTCTACACCTTC. As protein: CASSGPKLTGWFYTF.

This clonotype was seen a few times. The chain links TRBV6-5 to TRBJ2-2, with D uncertain. The CDR3 runs to 15 residues. Trimming left V 9 bases short and J 6 bases short, with 20 bases between. The germline V gene has CDR1 MNHEY and CDR2 SVGAGI. The CDR3 sequence is CASTVEIGQAGELFF. In nucleotides, the CDR3 is TGTGCCAGTACCGTCGAGATAGGGCAGGCCGGGGAGCTGTTTTTT.

About this clonotype itself: Sequence at one end of the junction differs from germline and may be a read error. The J gene is TRBJ1-6, the V gene TRBV4-3; 8 bases fit TRBD1. In germline, CDR1 is LGHNA, CDR2 YSLEER. The CDR3 sequence is 17 residues long. The DNA for the CDR3 is TGCGCCAGCAGCCAAGAGCAGGGGGCAATTATTAATTCACCCCTCAACTTT. Protein sequence: CASSQEQGAIINSPLNF.

This clonotype was detected a few times. V and J are TRBV5-4 and TRBJ2-1, with D possibly being TRBD1 (6 bases). The CDR3 consists of 17 residues. The germline gives CDR1 SGHNT, CDR2 YYREEE (reference sequence). V dropped 3 bases and J dropped 8 bases, with 24 bases sitting between them. CDR3 DNA sequence: TGTGCCAGCAGCTGGGATGATGTGGGGGCTTTCGTCCATGAGCAGTTCTTC. This encodes CASSWDDVGAFVHEQFF.

The chain is built from TRBV29-1 and TRBJ1-2, with D unresolved. Per the germline V gene, CDR1 is SQVTM and CDR2 is ANQGSEA. CDR3 length: 13 amino acids. Trimming shortened V by 4 bases and J by 2 bases, and 11 bases separated the two germline ends. The CDR3 region is CSVAERLNYGYTF. The CDR3 coding sequence is TGCAGCGTTGCGGAACGACTGAACTATGGCTACACCTTC. Combining the CDR3 with reference TRBV29-1 and TRBJ1-2 gives the whole variable domain SAVISQKPSRDICQRGTSLTIQCQVDSQVTMMFWYRQQPGQSLTLIATANQGSEATYESGFVIDKFPISRPNLTFSTLTVSNMSPEDSSIYLCSVAERLNYGYTFGSGTRLTVV.

This clonotype was counted between two and nine times. The chain is built from TRBV7-6 and TRBJ2-1; 9 bases are a match to TRBD2. Unmatched junction bases numbered 5, after V lost 7 bases and J lost 4 bases. CDR3 size: 14 residues. Germline V lookup: CDR1 SGHVS, CDR2 FNYEAQ. The CDR3 bases are TGTGCCAGCACTAGCGGGGATTTATACAATGAGCAGTTCTTC. As protein: CASTSGDLYNEQFF.

The genes are TRBV6-5 and TRBJ1-1; 7 bases line up with TRBD1. The CDR3 covers 13 residues. V dropped 0 bases and J dropped 11; count of bases not matched to a gene: 6. From germline, CDR1 is MNHEY and CDR2 SVGAGI. The CDR3 here is CASSYSRDSWAFF. The CDR3 nucleotides are TGTGCCAGCAGTTACTCCCGGGACAGCTGGGCTTTCTTT.